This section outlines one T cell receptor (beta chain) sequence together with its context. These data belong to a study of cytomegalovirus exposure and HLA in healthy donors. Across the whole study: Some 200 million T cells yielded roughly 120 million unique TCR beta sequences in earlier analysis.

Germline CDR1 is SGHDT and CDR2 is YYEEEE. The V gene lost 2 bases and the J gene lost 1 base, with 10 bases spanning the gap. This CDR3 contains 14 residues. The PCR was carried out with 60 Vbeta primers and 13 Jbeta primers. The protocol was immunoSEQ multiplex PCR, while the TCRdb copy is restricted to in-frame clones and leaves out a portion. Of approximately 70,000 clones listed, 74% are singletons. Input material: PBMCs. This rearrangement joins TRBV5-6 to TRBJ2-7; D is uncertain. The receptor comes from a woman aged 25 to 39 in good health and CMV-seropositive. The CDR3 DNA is TGTGCCAGCAGCTTCACCATAGTATCCTACGAGCAGTACTTC. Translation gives CASSFTIVSYEQYF. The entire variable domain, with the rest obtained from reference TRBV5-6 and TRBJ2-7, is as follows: DAGVTQSPTHLIKTRGQQVTLRCSPKSGHDTVSWYQQALGQGPQFIFQYYEEEERQRGNFPDRFSGHQFPNYSSELNVNALLLGDSALYLCASSFTIVSYEQYFGPGTRLTVT.